A single sample gave rise to the 5 T cell receptor beta chains below, sequenced in a study of T cell responses to AZD1222 COVID-19 vaccine. Repertoires were generated with immunoSEQ multiplex PCR, while TCRdb's copy carries only in-frame clones and drops some. This table has approximately 65,000 clones, more than 70% appearing once. The source material was peripheral blood, sampled on day 0 of AZD1222 vaccination. These receptors were collected from an adult in good health.

This rearrangement joins TRBV5-1 to TRBJ2-1; 8 nucleotides agree with TRBD2. V lost 5 bases to trimming and J lost 0 bases; unmatched junction nucleotides: 4. Germline loops: CDR1 SGHRS, CDR2 YFSETQ. The CDR3 has 15 amino acids. CDR3 nucleotides: TGCGCCAGCAGTATAGCGGGGAGCTCCTACAATGAGCAGTTCTTC. The encoded protein is CASSIAGSSYNEQFF.

The chain links TRBV2 to TRBJ1-5; 7 bases agree with TRBD1. The V gene end was trimmed by 1 base and the J gene end by 4 bases; junction bases not matched to a gene: 4. Germline values: CDR1 SNHLY, CDR2 FYNNEI. The CDR3 loop spans 15 amino acids. The chain's CDR3 is CASSEERQGNQPQHF. The CDR3 coding sequence is TGTGCCAGCAGTGAAGAAAGACAGGGTAATCAGCCCCAGCATTTT. The full variable domain, in which reference TRBV2 and TRBJ1-5 provide the parts outside the CDR3, is EPEVTQTPSHQVTQMGQEVILRCVPISNHLYFYWYRQILGQKVEFLVSFYNNEISEKSEIFDDQFSVERPDGSNFTLKIRSTKLEDSAMYFCASSEERQGNQPQHFGDGTRLSIL.

There are a few counts of this clone. The J gene is TRBJ2-2, the V gene TRBV18, with D possibly TRBD1 on 7 matching bases. The germline CDR1 and CDR2 sequences are KGHSH and LQKENI. The CDR3 contains 16 residues. Between the trimmed V and J ends, which lost 3 bases and 4 bases, there was a span of 15 bases. This chain's CDR3 is CASSPAAGGGTGELFF. The CDR3, as DNA: TGTGCCAGCTCACCCGCCGCAGGGGGAGGCACCGGGGAGCTGTTTTTT.

The genes are TRBV19 and TRBJ2-3; TRBD1 matches 8 bases. Germline V CDR1 and CDR2: LNHDA, SQIVND (reference sequence). V shed 1 base and J 5 bases; nucleotides not matched to a gene: 5. This CDR3 is built from 15 residues. As DNA, the CDR3 is TGTGCCAGTAGTATAGGGCCAGGGGGCGGAGATACGCAGTATTTT. Amino acid sequence: CASSIGPGGGDTQYF.

The CDR3 region is CASSYTDSLNTGELFF. The CDR3 region has the DNA TGTGCCAGCAGTTACACGGACAGTCTGAACACCGGGGAGCTGTTTTTT. The chain combines TRBV6-2 or TRBV6-3 with TRBJ2-2; the D gene is possibly TRBD1 (6 bases). From germline, CDR1 is MNHEY and CDR2 SVGEGT. Trimming stripped 2 bases from V and 1 base from J, with 11 bases between. This CDR3 has 16 residues.